This T cell receptor (beta chain) was identified during a study of a mutant IDH1 vaccine in newly diagnosed glioma. The wider study: Every participant had undergone radiotherapy, temozolomide, or both before, and most underwent both.

As to this clone: What it binds is not known.

The CDR3 runs to 16 residues. CDR1 and CDR2 (germline): LNHDA, SQIVND (reference sequence). Deletions cut 4 bases from V and 4 bases from J, with 19 bases between. Time point reported: week 23, last vaccination. Every vaccination contained 300 ug of the mutant IDH1 20-mer peptide and was paired with topical imiquimod. Repertoires were generated with immunoSEQ multiplex PCR, while TCRdb's copy carries only in-frame clones and drops some. The sample includes tens of thousands of clones, 80% to 90% of them seen just once. V usage is TRBV19 and J usage is TRBJ1-2; no clear D gene. This specimen consisted of PBMCs, obtained from a glioma patient whose treatment included an IDH1 peptide vaccine. This receptor was identified in a woman aged 35 to 49 with glioma. Some clones in this sample may be carry-over from other donors' samples. In DNA form, the CDR3 reads TGTGCCAGTAGTACCCCCTCCCGGGCAGAAGCCTATGGCTACACCTTC. This codes for CASSTPSRAEAYGYTF.